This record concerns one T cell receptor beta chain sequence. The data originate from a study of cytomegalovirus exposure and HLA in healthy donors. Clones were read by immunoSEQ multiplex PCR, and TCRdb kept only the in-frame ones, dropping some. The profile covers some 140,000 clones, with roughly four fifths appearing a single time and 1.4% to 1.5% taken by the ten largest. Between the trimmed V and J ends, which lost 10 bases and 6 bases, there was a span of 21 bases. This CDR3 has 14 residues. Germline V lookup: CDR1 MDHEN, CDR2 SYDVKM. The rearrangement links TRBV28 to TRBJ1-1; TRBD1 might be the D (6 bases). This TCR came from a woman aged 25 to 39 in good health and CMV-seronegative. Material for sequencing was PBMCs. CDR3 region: CATSQGGALAEAFF. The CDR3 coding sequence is TGTGCCACCTCACAGGGAGGGGCCCTGGCTGAAGCTTTCTTT.